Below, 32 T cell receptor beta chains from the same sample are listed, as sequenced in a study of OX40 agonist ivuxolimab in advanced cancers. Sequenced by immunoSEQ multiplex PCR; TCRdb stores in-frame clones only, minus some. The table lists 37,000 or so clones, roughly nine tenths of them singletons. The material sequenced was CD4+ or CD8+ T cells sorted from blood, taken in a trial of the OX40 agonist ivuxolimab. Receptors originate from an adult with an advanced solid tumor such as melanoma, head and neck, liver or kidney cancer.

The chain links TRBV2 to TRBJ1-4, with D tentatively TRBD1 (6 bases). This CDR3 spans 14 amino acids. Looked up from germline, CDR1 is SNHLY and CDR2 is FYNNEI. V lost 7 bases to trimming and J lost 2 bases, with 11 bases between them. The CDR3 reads CASTPGHTNEKLFF. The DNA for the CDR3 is TGTGCCAGCACCCCGGGACACACTAATGAAAAACTGTTTTTT.

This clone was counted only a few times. The CDR3 loop reads CASSLVEREAFF. The CDR3, as DNA: TGTGCCAGCAGCTTGGTGGAGCGTGAAGCTTTCTTT. The rearrangement uses TRBV5-6 and TRBJ1-1, with D unclear. The germline V gene encodes CDR1 SGHDT and CDR2 YYEEEE. The CDR3 is 12 residues long. The ends were cut back, 0 bases at V and 7 bases at J, with 7 bases in the middle.

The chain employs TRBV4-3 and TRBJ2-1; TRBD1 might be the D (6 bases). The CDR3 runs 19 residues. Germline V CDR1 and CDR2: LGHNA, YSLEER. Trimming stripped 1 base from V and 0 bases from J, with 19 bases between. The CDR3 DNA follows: TGCGCCAGCAGCCAAGTGTGGGGGCAAATCTCTCTCTCCTACAATGAGCAGTTCTTC. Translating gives CASSQVWGQISLSYNEQFF.

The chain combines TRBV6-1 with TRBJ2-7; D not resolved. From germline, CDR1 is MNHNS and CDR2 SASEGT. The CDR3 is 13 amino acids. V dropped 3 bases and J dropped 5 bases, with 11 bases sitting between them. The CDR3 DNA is TGTGCCAGCAGTGACCTAGGGTTCAACGAGCAGTACTTC. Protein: CASSDLGFNEQYF.

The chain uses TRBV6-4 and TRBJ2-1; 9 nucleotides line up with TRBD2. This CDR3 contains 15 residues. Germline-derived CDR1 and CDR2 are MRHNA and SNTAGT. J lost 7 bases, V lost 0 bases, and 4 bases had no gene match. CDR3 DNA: TGTGCCAGCAGTGACTCGGGCGGGGGGGTAAATGAGCAGTTCTTC. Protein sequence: CASSDSGGGVNEQFF.

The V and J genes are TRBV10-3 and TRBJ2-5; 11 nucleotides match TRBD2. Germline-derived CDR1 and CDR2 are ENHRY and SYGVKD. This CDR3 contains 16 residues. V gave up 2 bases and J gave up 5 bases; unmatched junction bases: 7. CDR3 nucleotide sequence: TGTGCCATCAGTGAGCTAGCGGGGGGCCCCCGGGAGACCCAGTACTTC. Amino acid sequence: CAISELAGGPRETQYF.

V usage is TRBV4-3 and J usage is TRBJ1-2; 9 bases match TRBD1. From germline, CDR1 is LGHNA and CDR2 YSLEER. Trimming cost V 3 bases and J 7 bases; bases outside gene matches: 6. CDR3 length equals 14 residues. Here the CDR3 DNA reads TGCGCCAGCAGCCAGGGGACAGGGAAGGGTGGCTACACCTTC. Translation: CASSQGTGKGGYTF.

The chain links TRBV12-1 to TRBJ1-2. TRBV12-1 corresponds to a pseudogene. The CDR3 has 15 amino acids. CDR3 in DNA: TGTGCCAGCAGCCCCCCCCGGGCGGTCAACTATGGCTACACCTTC. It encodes CASSPPRAVNYGYTF.

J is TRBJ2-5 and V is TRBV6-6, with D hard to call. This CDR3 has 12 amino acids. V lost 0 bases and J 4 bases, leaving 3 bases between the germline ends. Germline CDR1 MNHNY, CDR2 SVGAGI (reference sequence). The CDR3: CASSYSSETQYF. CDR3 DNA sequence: TGTGCCAGCAGTTACTCGTCAGAGACCCAGTACTTC.

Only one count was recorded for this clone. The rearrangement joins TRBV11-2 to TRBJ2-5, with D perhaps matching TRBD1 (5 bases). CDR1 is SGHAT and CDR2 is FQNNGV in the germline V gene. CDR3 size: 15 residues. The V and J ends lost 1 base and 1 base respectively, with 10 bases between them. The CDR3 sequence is CASSLVVRVQETQYF. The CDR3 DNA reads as TGTGCCAGCAGCTTAGTGGTCAGGGTCCAAGAGACCCAGTACTTC.

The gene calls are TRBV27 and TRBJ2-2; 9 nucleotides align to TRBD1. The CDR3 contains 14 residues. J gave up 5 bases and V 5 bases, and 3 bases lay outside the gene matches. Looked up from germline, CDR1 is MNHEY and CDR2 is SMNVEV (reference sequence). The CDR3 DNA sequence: TGTGCCAGCAGTCCCGGGACAGGGACCGGGGAGCTGTTTTTT. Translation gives CASSPGTGTGELFF.

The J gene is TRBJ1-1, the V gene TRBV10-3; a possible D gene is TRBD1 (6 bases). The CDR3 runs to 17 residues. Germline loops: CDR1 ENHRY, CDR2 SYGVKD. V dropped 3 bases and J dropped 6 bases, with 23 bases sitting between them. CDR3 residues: CAISDAELGGFYAEAFF. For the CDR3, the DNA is TGTGCCATCAGTGATGCCGAACTGGGGGGCTTTTATGCTGAAGCTTTCTTT.

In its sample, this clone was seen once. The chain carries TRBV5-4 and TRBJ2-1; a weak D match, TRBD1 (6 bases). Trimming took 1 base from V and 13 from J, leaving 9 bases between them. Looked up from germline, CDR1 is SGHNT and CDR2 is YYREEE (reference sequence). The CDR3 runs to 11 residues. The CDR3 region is CASSLLGHQFF. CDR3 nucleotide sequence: TGTGCCAGCAGCTTGCTGGGACACCAGTTCTTC.

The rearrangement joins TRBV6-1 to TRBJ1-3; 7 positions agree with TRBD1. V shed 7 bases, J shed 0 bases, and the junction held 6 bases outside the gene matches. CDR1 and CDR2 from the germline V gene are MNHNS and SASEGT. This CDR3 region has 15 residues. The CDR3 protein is CASTRRGSSGNTIYF. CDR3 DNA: TGTGCCAGCACACGCAGGGGGTCCTCTGGAAACACCATATATTTT.

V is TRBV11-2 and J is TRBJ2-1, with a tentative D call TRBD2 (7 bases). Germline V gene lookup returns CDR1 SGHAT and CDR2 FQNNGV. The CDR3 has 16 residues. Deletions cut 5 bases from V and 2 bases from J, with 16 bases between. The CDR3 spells CASSRLRGATYNEQFF. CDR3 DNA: TGTGCCAGCAGCCGTCTTCGGGGGGCCACCTACAATGAGCAGTTCTTC.

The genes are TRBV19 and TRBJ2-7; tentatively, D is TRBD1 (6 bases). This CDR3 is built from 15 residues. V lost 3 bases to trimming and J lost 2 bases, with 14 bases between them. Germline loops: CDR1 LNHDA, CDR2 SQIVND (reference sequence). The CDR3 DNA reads TGTGCCAGTAGTATCGTTGGGACAAGCCCCTACGAGCAGTACTTC. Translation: CASSIVGTSPYEQYF.

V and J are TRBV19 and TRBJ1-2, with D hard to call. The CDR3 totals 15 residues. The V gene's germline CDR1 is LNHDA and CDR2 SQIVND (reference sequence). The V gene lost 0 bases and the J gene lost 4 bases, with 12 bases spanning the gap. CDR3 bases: TGTGCCAGTAGTATAGATGGAGGGATCGGCTATGGCTACACCTTC. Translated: CASSIDGGIGYGYTF.

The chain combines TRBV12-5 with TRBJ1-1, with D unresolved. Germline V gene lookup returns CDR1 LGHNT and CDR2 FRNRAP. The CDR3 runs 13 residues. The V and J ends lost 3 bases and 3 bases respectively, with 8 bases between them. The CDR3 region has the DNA TGTGCTAGTGGTTTTGACGACTACACTGAAGCTTTCTTT. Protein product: CASGFDDYTEAFF. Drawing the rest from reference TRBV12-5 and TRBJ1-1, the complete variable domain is DARVTQTPRHKVTEMGQEVTMRCQPILGHNTVFWYRQTMMQGLELLAYFRNRAPLDDSGMPKDRFSAEMPDATLATLKIQPSEPRDSAVYFCASGFDDYTEAFFGQGTRLTVV.

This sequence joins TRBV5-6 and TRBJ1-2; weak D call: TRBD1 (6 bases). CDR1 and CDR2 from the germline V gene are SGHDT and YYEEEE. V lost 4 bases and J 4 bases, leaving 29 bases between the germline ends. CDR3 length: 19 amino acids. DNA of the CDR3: TGTGCCAGCAGCCTCTCAGGGGTGGGGGCGCCCCCTGTAAGCTATGGCTACACCTTC. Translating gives CASSLSGVGAPPVSYGYTF.

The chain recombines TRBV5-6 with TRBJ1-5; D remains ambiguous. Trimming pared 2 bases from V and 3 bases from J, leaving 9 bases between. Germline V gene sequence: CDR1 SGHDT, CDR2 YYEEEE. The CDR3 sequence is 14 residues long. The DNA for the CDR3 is TGTGCCAGCAGCTTAAGTGGATCCAATCAGCCCCAGCATTTT. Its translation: CASSLSGSNQPQHF.

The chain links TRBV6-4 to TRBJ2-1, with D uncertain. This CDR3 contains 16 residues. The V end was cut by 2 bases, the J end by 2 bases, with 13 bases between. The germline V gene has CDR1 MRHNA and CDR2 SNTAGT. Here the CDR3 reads CASSDAPGSPYNEQFF. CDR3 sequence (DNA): TGTGCCAGCAGTGACGCCCCAGGAAGTCCCTACAATGAGCAGTTCTTC.

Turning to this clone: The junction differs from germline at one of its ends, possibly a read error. The CDR3: CRVVDQPQHF. In DNA, the CDR3 is TGCAGGGTTGTGGATCAGCCCCAGCATTTT. The genes are TRBV29-1 and TRBJ1-5; no firm D call. The CDR3 has 10 amino acids. Looked up from germline, CDR1 is SQVTM and CDR2 is ANQGSEA. Full variable domain (missing parts from reference TRBV29-1 and TRBJ1-5): SAVISQKPSRDICQRGTSLTIQCQVDSQVTMMFWYRQQPGQSLTLIATANQGSEATYESGFVIDKFPISRPNLTFSTLTVSNMSPEDSSIYLCRVVDQPQHFGDGTRLSIL.

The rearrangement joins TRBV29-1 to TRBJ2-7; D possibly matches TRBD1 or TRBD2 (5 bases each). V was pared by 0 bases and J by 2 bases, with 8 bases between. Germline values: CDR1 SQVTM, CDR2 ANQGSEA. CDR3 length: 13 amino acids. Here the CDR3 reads CSVEEGTAYEQYF. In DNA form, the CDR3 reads TGCAGCGTTGAAGAGGGGACCGCCTACGAGCAGTACTTC.

Here the CDR3 reads CASSEAEVYSPLHF. For the CDR3, the DNA is TGCGCCAGCAGTGAAGCGGAGGTTTATTCACCCCTCCACTTT. The V gene is TRBV10-1, the J gene TRBJ1-6; D remains ambiguous. CDR3 length: 14 amino acids. V gave up 3 bases and J gave up 8 bases, with 11 bases separating them. Germline assignment: CDR1 WNHNN and CDR2 SYGVQD (reference sequence).

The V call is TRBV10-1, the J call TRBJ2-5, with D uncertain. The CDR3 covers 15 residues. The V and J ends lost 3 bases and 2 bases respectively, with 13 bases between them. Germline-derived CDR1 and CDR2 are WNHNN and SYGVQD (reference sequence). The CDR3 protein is CASSDSVEPQETQYF. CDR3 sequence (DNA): TGCGCCAGCAGTGATTCAGTGGAACCTCAAGAGACCCAGTACTTC.

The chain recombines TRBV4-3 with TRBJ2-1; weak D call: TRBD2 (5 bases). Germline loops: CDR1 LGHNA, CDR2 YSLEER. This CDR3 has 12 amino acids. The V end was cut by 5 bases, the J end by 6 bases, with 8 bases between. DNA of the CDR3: TGCGCCAGCAGCGAACGGGGCAATGAGCAGTTCTTC. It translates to CASSERGNEQFF.

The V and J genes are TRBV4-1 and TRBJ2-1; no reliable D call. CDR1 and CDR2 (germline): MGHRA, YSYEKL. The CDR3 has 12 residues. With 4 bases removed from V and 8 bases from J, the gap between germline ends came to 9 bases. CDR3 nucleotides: TGCGCCAGCAGCCCCGGACGGGATGAGCAGTTCTTC. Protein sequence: CASSPGRDEQFF.

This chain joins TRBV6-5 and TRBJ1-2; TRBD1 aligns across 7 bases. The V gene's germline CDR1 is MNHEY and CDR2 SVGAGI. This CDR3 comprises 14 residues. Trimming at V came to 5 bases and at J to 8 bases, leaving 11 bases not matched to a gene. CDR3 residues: CASSITGDLGGYTF. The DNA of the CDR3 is TGTGCCAGCAGTATCACAGGGGATTTAGGCGGCTACACCTTC.

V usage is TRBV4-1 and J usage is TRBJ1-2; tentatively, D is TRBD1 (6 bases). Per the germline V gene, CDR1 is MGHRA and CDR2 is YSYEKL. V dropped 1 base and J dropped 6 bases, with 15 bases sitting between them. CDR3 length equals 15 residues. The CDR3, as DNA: TGCGCCAGCAGCCAAGCCGGGGACACCACCAATGGCTACACCTTC. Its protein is CASSQAGDTTNGYTF.

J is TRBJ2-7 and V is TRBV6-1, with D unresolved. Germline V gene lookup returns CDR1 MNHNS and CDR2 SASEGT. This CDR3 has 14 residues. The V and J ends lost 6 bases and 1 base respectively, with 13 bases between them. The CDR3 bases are TGTGCCAGCAGCGGGTTTTATGGGTCCTACGAGCAGTACTTC. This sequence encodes CASSGFYGSYEQYF.

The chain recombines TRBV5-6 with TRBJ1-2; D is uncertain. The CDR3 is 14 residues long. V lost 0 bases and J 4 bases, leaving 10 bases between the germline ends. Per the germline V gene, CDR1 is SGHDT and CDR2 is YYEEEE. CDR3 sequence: CASSLAREGYGYTF. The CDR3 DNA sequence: TGTGCCAGCAGCTTGGCCAGAGAGGGCTATGGCTACACCTTC.

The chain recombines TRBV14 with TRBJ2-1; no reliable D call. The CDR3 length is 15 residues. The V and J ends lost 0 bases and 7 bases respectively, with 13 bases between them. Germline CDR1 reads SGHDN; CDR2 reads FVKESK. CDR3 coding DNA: TGTGCCAGCAGCCAAGATGCTAGTTTCTGGAATGAGCAGTTCTTC. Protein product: CASSQDASFWNEQFF.